This is a list of T cell receptor beta chains from one sample in a study of Ad26.COV2.S vaccination and SARS-CoV-2 variants. The method was immunoSEQ multiplex PCR; TCRdb's version includes in-frame clones alone and lacks a portion of them. This table has roughly 350,000 clones, around 88% appearing once. The sample here was peripheral blood, taken in a trial of Ad26.COV2.S vaccine versus placebo. The receptors originated from a person aged 18-65 years who received the Ad26.COV2.S COVID-19 vaccine or a placebo. Both conserved end residues are part of each CDR3. The D gene is left open where the match is weak. Only some rows state a clone size, as once, few, many or a class for expanded clones.

d_gene,j_gene,abundance,v_gene,CDR3nt,CDR3aa
.,TRBJ1-4,.,TRBV6-5,TGTGCCAGCAGCAGCAGGGTGCGGGAAAAACTGTTTTTT,CASSSRVREKLFF
TRBD2,TRBJ2-7,.,TRBV3-1/TRBV3-2,TGTGCCAGCAGCCTGCGGACTAGCGGGCCCTACGAGCAGTACTTC,CASSLRTSGPYEQYF
.,TRBJ1-1,.,TRBV2,TGTGCCAGCAGTGCTATAGGGAGACTAAACACTGAAGCTTTCTTT,CASSAIGRLNTEAFF
TRBD1,TRBJ1-3,.,TRBV2,TGTGCCAGCACTACCGACAGGGCGGGTGGAAACACCATATATTTT,CASTTDRAGGNTIYF
TRBD2,TRBJ2-1,.,TRBV19,TGTGCCAGTAGTACGCCTAGCGGGGGGACCTACAATGAGCAGTTCTTC,CASSTPSGGTYNEQFF
.,TRBJ1-1,.,TRBV14,TGTGCCAGCAGCCAAGACAAGGGGGGCTTCGCTTTCTTT,CASSQDKGGFAFF
.,TRBJ2-2,.,TRBV4-2,TGTGCCAGCAGCCCCGCTAAGTCCCCGCTCGGGGAGCTGTTTTTT,CASSPAKSPLGELFF
.,TRBJ1-1,few,TRBV5-5,TGTGCCAGCAGCCCGTCGGTGAACACTGAAGCTTTCTTT,CASSPSVNTEAFF
TRBD2,TRBJ2-7,.,TRBV7-2,TGTGCCAGCAGCTTAGGTCTAGCGGGAGACTACGAGCAGTACTTC,CASSLGLAGDYEQYF
.,TRBJ2-7,once,TRBV3-1/TRBV3-2,TGTGCCAGCAGCCAAGGAACAGGGAAAAAGCAGTACTTC,CASSQGTGKKQYF
.,TRBJ1-2,few,TRBV20-1,TGCAGTGCTAGTCTTGGTCCTGGCTACACCTTC,CSASLGPGYTF
.,TRBJ1-5,.,TRBV6-1,TGTGCCAGCAGTGGAGAAGGAGTAGTGGGCAATCAGCCCCAGCATTTT,CASSGEGVVGNQPQHF
TRBD1,TRBJ2-4,.,TRBV19,TGTGCCAGTAGTCCCCGGACAGGGTCCCGCGTAGCCAAAAACATTCAGTACTTC,CASSPRTGSRVAKNIQYF
TRBD2,TRBJ2-7,once,TRBV4-2,TGTGCCAGCAGCCAAGATATTGCGGGAGGGGGAATCGACGAGCAGTACTTC,CASSQDIAGGGIDEQYF
.,TRBJ2-3,once,TRBV28,TGTGCCAGCAGTTCTGGGGCTTTGACAAGCACAGATACGCAGTATTTT,CASSSGALTSTDTQYF
.,TRBJ1-2,.,TRBV28,TGTGCCAGCAGTTTATGGGAGAGGGATAACTATGGCTACACCTTC,CASSLWERDNYGYTF
TRBD2,TRBJ2-7,.,TRBV10-3,TGTGCCTCCAGCGGGGGGTCCTACGAGCAGTACTTC,CASSGGSYEQYF
.,TRBJ2-7,.,TRBV6-2/TRBV6-3,TGTGCCAGCAGTAGGGACGGACCAACCTACGAGCAGTACTTC,CASSRDGPTYEQYF
TRBD1,TRBJ2-2,few,TRBV7-2,TGTGCCACCCAGGGACAGGGTAGGACCGGGGAGCTGTTTTTT,CATQGQGRTGELFF
.,TRBJ2-6,once,TRBV7-9,TGTGCCAGCAGCGCCGGACGGACCCTCTCTGGGGCCAACGTCCTGACTTTC,CASSAGRTLSGANVLTF
TRBD2,TRBJ2-5,.,TRBV5-1,TGCGCCAGCAGCTTGGGTCTTCTAGCGGGGCAAGAGACCCAGTACTTC,CASSLGLLAGQETQYF
TRBD1,TRBJ2-2,.,TRBV19,TGTGCCAGTACCGTACAGACAGGGGGCGCGGGTGGAACCGGGGAGCTGTTTTTT,CASTVQTGGAGGTGELFF